The entry that follows covers one T cell receptor beta chain sequence. The antigen is undetermined. The record originates from a study of beta chain features in type 1 diabetes. Reverse transcribing all isolated RNA meant expressed TCRB transcripts were sequenced. An average around 3.8 million reads came from naive, central memory and regulatory T cell samples. Assay: immunoSEQ multiplex PCR; the TCRdb copy retains only in-frame clones and omits some. Of about 120,000 clones listed, roughly 17% are singletons. CD4+ naive, central memory, regulatory and stem cell-like memory cells were sorted via CD45RO/CCR7/CD25/CD127/CD95/CD27. Study outcomes and limitations: Naive, central memory and Treg TCRB repertoires appeared more alike in patients than in healthy donors. Moderate but significant shortening of TCRB CDR3s was recorded in all four CD4+ subsets from Type 1 diabetes patients.

The CDR3 spans 14 residues. The germline gives CDR1 SGHTA, CDR2 FQGNSA. The V gene end was trimmed by 5 bases and the J gene end by 8 bases; junction bases not matched to a gene: 4. The sample taken for sequencing was central memory CD4+ T cells from blood. This TCR derives from a young man with type 1 diabetes. J is TRBJ2-4 and V is TRBV7-2; 12 nucleotides line up with TRBD2. The CDR3: CASSMGLAGDIQYF. CDR3 DNA sequence: TGTGCCAGCAGCATGGGACTAGCGGGTGACATTCAGTACTTC.